This T cell receptor beta chain was captured by sequencing in a study of blood T cell repertoires in COVID-19. Across the study: Whether acute or convalescent, the COVID-19 samples came from the United States, Italy and Spain. From T cells, B-cell-depleted T cells, or PBMCs came the material, which was cDNA or gDNA.

CDR1 is MDHEN, CDR2 SYDVKM, per germline. The CDR3 runs 12 residues. Between the trimmed V and J ends, which lost 4 bases and 4 bases, there was a span of 5 bases. Authors' processing steps: By means of reference gene primer amplification, nucleated cell counts were estimated. Some clones are missing from TCRdb's copy, which holds only in-frame ones; the method was immunoSEQ multiplex PCR. That table is the source of V, J and clone size, and D and trimming were worked out from the DNA. This sample has 250,000 to 350,000 clones, with around 89% found just once. The source material was peripheral blood. J is TRBJ2-1 and V is TRBV28; D call uncertain. The origin of this receptor is a man younger than 45 with acute or convalescent COVID-19. CDR3 bases: TGTGCCAGCAGTTGGAGATACAATGAGCAGTTCTTC. Translated, it gives CASSWRYNEQFF.